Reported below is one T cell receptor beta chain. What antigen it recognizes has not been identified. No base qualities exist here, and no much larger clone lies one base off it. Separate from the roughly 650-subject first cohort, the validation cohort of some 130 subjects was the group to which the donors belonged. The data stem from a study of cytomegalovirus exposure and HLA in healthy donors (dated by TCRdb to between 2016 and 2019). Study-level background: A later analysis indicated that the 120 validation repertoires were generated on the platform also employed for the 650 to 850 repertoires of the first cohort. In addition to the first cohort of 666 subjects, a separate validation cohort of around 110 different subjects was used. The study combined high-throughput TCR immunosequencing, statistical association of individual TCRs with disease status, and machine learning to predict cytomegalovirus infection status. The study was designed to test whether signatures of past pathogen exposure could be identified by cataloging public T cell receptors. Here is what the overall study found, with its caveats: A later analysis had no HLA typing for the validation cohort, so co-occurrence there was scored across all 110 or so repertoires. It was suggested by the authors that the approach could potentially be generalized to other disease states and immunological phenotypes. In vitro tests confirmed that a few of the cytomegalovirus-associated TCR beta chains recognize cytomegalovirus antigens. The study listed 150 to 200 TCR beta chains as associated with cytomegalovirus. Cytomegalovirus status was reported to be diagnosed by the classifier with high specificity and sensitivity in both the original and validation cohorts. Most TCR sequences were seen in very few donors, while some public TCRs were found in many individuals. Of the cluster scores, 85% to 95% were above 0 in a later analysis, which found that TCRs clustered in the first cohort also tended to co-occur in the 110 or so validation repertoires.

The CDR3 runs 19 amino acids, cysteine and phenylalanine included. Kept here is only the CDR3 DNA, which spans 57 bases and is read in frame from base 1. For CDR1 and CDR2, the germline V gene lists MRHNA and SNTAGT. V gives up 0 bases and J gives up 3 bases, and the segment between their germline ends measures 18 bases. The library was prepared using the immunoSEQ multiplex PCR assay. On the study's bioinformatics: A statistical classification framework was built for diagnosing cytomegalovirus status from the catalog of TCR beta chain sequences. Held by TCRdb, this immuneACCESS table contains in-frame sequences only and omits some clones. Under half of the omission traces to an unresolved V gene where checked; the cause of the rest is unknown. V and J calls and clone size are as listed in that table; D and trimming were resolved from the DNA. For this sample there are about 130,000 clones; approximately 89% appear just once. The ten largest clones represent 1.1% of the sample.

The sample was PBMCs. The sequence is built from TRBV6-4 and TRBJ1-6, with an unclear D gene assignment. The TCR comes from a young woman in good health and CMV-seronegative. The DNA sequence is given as TGTGCCAGCAGTGACTCGATAAAGCTGCGGCCGCGCTATAATTCACCCCTCCACTTT. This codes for CASSDSIKLRPRYNSPLHF.